The 21 T cell receptor beta chains in this list originate from one sample, sequenced in a study of CD4 T cells in relation to SARS-CoV-2 and coronaviruses. Here immunoSEQ multiplex PCR was the method, and the copy in TCRdb shows in-frame clones only, minus some. The sample lists about 41,000 clones; approximately 84% were seen once. What these receptors recognize is not known. Sequenced: naive CD4+ T cells from PBMCs, cultured in vitro. Subset here: naive CD4+ T cells isolated by negative enrichment. These receptors were obtained from an adult with COVID-19.

This clone has just one count. The CDR3 protein is CASSLDFLAGASQEQYF. CDR3 nucleotide sequence: TGTGCCAGCAGCTTAGATTTTCTAGCGGGAGCCTCTCAGGAGCAGTACTTC. The chain links TRBV7-2 to TRBJ2-7, with 10 bases that match TRBD2. V lost 1 base and J lost 7; bases outside the gene matches: 13. Germline CDR1 reads SGHTA; CDR2 reads FQGNSA. CDR3 length: 17 amino acids.

The chain couples TRBV7-3 to TRBJ2-5; a possible D gene is TRBD1 (5 bases). The CDR3 is made up of 13 amino acids. V was pared by 5 bases and J by 5 bases, with 12 bases between. The germline gives CDR1 SGHTA, CDR2 FQGTGA. As DNA, the CDR3 is TGTGCCAGCAGCCAGGCAGGGTTGGAGACCCAGTACTTC. It is translated as CASSQAGLETQYF.

The chain employs TRBV28 and TRBJ1-2; D possibly corresponds to TRBD1 (6 bases). Trimming shortened V by 8 bases and J by 7 bases, and 8 bases separated the two germline ends. This CDR3 region has 10 residues. Germline-derived CDR1 and CDR2 are MDHEN and SYDVKM. CDR3 sequence reads: CASVGGGYTF. The CDR3 bases are TGTGCCAGCGTAGGGGGTGGCTACACCTTC.

The chain joins TRBV7-3 to TRBJ2-1, with a possible D match to TRBD2 (6 bases). In germline, CDR1 is SGHTA, CDR2 FQGTGA. The V end lost 5 bases, the J end lost 0 bases, and 26 bases lay between the germline ends. The CDR3 extends over 20 amino acids. This CDR3 is CASSARVAPLTGVSYNEQFF. The CDR3 nucleotides are TGTGCCAGCAGCGCTAGGGTGGCCCCCCTAACGGGAGTCTCCTACAATGAGCAGTTCTTC.

V and J are TRBV27 and TRBJ2-1; no definite D call. Germline V lookup: CDR1 MNHEY, CDR2 SMNVEV (reference sequence). The CDR3 covers 16 residues. V was shortened by 3 bases and J by 5 bases, with 17 bases between the two germline ends. CDR3 sequence: CASSLVSTWNHNEQFF. CDR3 bases: TGTGCCAGCAGTTTGGTCTCGACCTGGAATCACAATGAGCAGTTCTTC.

J is TRBJ1-2 and V is TRBV5-1; D is ambiguous. The V gene lost 6 bases and the J gene lost 4 bases, with 13 bases spanning the gap. The CDR3 is made up of 13 amino acids. Germline V gives CDR1 SGHRS, CDR2 YFSETQ. In DNA, the CDR3 is TGCGCCAGCACCATTGACGGTACCTATGGCTACACCTTC. This codes for CASTIDGTYGYTF.

The rearrangement uses TRBV2 and TRBJ1-5, with D maybe TRBD1 (6 bases). V was cut by 7 bases and J by 0 bases, with 13 bases left in between. This CDR3 region has 15 residues. CDR1 and CDR2 from the germline V gene are SNHLY and FYNNEI. In DNA form, the CDR3 reads TGTGCCAGCACTTTAGAACAGGGTAGCAATCAGCCCCAGCATTTT. Protein sequence: CASTLEQGSNQPQHF.

The chain recombines TRBV3-1 (or the pseudogene TRBV3-2) with TRBJ2-7; no reliable D call. V dropped 1 base and J dropped 3 bases, with 7 bases sitting between them. Germline lookup yields CDR1 LGHDT and CDR2 YNNKEL (reference sequence). The CDR3 consists of 13 residues. This CDR3 reads CASSQATYYEQYF. The CDR3 DNA reads TGTGCCAGCAGCCAAGCGACCTACTACGAGCAGTACTTC.

The chain is built from TRBV4-2 and TRBJ2-2; 10 bases align to TRBD2. Germline lookup yields CDR1 LGHNA and CDR2 YNFKEQ. V trimming: 0 bases; J trimming: 2 bases; junction bases outside the gene matches: 9. This CDR3 contains 19 residues. CDR3 in amino acids: CASSQDFRGLAVNTGELFF. The CDR3 region has the DNA TGTGCCAGCAGCCAAGATTTCCGTGGACTAGCGGTCAACACCGGGGAGCTGTTTTTT.

The V and J genes are TRBV3-1 (or the pseudogene TRBV3-2) and TRBJ1-5; D not resolved. Germline CDR1 LGHDT, CDR2 YNNKEL (reference sequence). The CDR3 totals 13 residues. V was cut by 4 bases and J by 2 bases, with 6 bases left in between. The CDR3 DNA is TGTGCCAGCAGCCTACGGGGCAATCAGCCCCAGCATTTT. This gives the protein CASSLRGNQPQHF.

The chain couples TRBV15 to TRBJ1-6; D is unclear. The CDR3 has 13 residues. The germline gives CDR1 LNHNV, CDR2 YYDKDF (reference sequence). V lost 1 base and J lost 9, with 7 bases in between. The CDR3 region is CATSRGNSSPLHF. As DNA, the CDR3 is TGTGCCACCAGCAGAGGTAATTCTTCACCCCTCCACTTT.

In its sample, this clone was seen once. The chain links TRBV9 to TRBJ2-1, with D possibly TRBD1 on 5 matching bases. Germline CDR1 is SGDLS and CDR2 is YYNGEE. CDR3 length: 13 residues. V gave up 1 base and J gave up 4 bases, with 6 bases separating them. The CDR3 loop is CASSVQGYNEQFF. In DNA, the CDR3 is TGTGCCAGCAGCGTACAGGGATACAATGAGCAGTTCTTC. The full variable domain, rest sourced from reference TRBV9 and TRBJ2-1, is DSGVTQTPKHLITATGQRVTLRCSPRSGDLSVYWYQQSLDQGLQFLIQYYNGEERAKGNILERFSAQQFPDLHSELNLSSLELGDSALYFCASSVQGYNEQFFGPGTRLTVL.

The chain links TRBV9 to TRBJ2-1; 9 nucleotides agree with TRBD2. The J segment lost 8 bases and the V segment lost 0 bases, leaving 12 bases of the junction unmatched. Germline CDR1 is SGDLS and CDR2 is YYNGEE. The CDR3 consists of 17 residues. The CDR3 DNA reads TGTGCCAGCAGCGTAGCCTTATTGGGGCGGGAGGGCCATGAGCAGTTCTTC. It translates to CASSVALLGREGHEQFF.

Here the CDR3 reads CANRQRDTYEQYF. The CDR3 region has the DNA TGTGCCAATCGACAGAGAGACACCTACGAGCAGTACTTC. This chain uses TRBV2 with TRBJ2-7, with D possibly TRBD1 on 5 matching bases. Deletions cut 10 bases from V and 2 bases from J, with 15 bases between. The CDR3 sequence is 13 residues long. Germline V gives CDR1 SNHLY, CDR2 FYNNEI. Together with reference TRBV2 and TRBJ2-7, the CDR3 gives the full variable domain: EPEVTQTPSHQVTQMGQEVILRCVPISNHLYFYWYRQILGQKVEFLVSFYNNEISEKSEIFDDQFSVERPDGSNFTLKIRSTKLEDSAMYFCANRQRDTYEQYFGPGTRLTVT.

The rearrangement joins TRBV9 to TRBJ2-1; no clear D. Germline CDR1 reads SGDLS; CDR2 reads YYNGEE. Trimming left V 0 bases short and J 8 bases short, with 3 bases between. This CDR3 comprises 11 residues. The CDR3 protein is CASSVADEQFF. CDR3 nucleotides: TGTGCCAGCAGCGTAGCAGATGAGCAGTTCTTC. Full variable domain (rest looked up from reference TRBV9 and TRBJ2-1): DSGVTQTPKHLITATGQRVTLRCSPRSGDLSVYWYQQSLDQGLQFLIQYYNGEERAKGNILERFSAQQFPDLHSELNLSSLELGDSALYFCASSVADEQFFGPGTRLTVL.

The chain joins TRBV7-8 to TRBJ2-7; D unclear. The CDR3 covers 13 residues. Trimming shortened V by 4 bases and J by 9 bases, and 16 bases separated the two germline ends. Per germline, CDR1 SGHVS and CDR2 FQNEAQ. CDR3 sequence (DNA): TGTGCCAGCAGCTCGGACCCAGCAAGTGGGCAGTACTTC. Its translation is CASSSDPASGQYF. Combining the CDR3 with reference TRBV7-8 and TRBJ2-7 gives the whole variable domain GAGVSQSPRYKVAKRGQDVALRCDPISGHVSLFWYQQALGQGPEFLTYFQNEAQLDKSGLPSDRFFAERPEGSVSTLKIQRTQQEDSAVYLCASSSDPASGQYFGPGTRLTVT.

The J gene is TRBJ2-1, the V gene TRBV5-1; no clear D gene. Germline loops: CDR1 SGHRS, CDR2 YFSETQ. The CDR3 totals 12 residues. V was pared by 0 bases and J by 7 bases, with 5 bases between. The CDR3 nucleotides read TGCGCCAGCAGCTTGGCCGGGAATGAGCAGTTCTTC. Its protein is CASSLAGNEQFF.

The chain combines TRBV20-1 with TRBJ2-4; tentatively, D is TRBD2 (5 bases). Germline V CDR1 and CDR2: DFQATT, SNEGSKA (reference sequence). The CDR3 totals 13 residues. Trimming removed 3 bases at V and 0 bases at J, with 6 bases between. The CDR3 reads CSASEGAKNIQYF. The CDR3 region has the DNA TGCAGTGCTAGTGAGGGAGCCAAAAACATTCAGTACTTC.

V gene TRBV19 combines with J gene TRBJ1-1; no clear D. V lost 1 base, J lost 8 bases, and 5 bases lay in between. This CDR3 spans 11 amino acids. Germline CDR1 LNHDA, CDR2 SQIVND (reference sequence). The CDR3 DNA reads TGTGCCAGTAGTATAGGGCCCGAAGCTTTCTTT. Residues: CASSIGPEAFF.

Only one count was recorded for this clone. V is TRBV4-1 and J is TRBJ2-7; possible D gene TRBD2, 6 bases. The V end lost 3 bases, the J end lost 2 bases, and 14 bases lay between the germline ends. There are 15 residues in the CDR3. Germline V gives CDR1 MGHRA, CDR2 YSYEKL. CDR3 protein: CASSHIGRRAYEQYF. Written as DNA, the CDR3 is TGCGCCAGCAGCCATATCGGGAGACGGGCCTACGAGCAGTACTTC.

This clone has more than one count but fewer than ten. The chain is built from TRBV18 and TRBJ2-2; the D is unclear. Germline CDR1 and CDR2: KGHSH and LQKENI. Between the trimmed V and J ends, which lost 3 bases and 2 bases, there was a span of 7 bases. The CDR3 has 14 amino acids. The chain's CDR3 is CASSPSFNTGELFF. DNA of the CDR3: TGTGCCAGCTCACCGAGCTTTAACACCGGGGAGCTGTTTTTT.